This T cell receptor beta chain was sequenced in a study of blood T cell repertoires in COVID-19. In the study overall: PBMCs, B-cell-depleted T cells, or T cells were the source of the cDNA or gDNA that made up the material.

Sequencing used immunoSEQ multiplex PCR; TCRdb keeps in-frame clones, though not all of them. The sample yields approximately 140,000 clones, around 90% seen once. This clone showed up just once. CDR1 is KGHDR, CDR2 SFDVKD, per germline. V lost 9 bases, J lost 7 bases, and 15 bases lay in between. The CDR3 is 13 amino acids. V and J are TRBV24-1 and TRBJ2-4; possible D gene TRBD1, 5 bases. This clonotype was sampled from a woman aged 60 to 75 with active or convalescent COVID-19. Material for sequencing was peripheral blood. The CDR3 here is CATRSQGRNIQYF. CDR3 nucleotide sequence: TGTGCCACCCGTAGTCAGGGAAGGAACATTCAGTACTTC.